The 22 T cell receptor beta chains below all came from one sample that was sequenced in a study of T cells in Graves' hyperthyroidism and ophthalmopathy. RNA transcripts served as the template for amplifying TCR beta CDR3 regions. First-round RT-PCR of the TCR CDR3 relied on the HTBI primer set. One entry per CDR3 protein, called by TCRdb with MiXCR from the multiplex PCR reads. There are around 600,000 distinct CDR3 sequences in the sample; approximately 15% occur only once, and 7.1% lies in the top ten. Sequencing was performed on blood. The source is a woman between 18 and 29 years old with Graves' ophthalmopathy.

This clonotype was found many times. V and J are TRBV27 and TRBJ2-2; 8 bases fit TRBD1. Germline V CDR1 and CDR2: MNHEY, SMNVEV (reference sequence). This CDR3 has 14 amino acids. Trimming cost V 4 bases and J 7 bases; bases outside gene matches: 5. DNA for the CDR3: TGTGCCAGCAGTTCGGGACAGGTTTTCGGGGAGCTGTTTTTT. Its translation is CASSSGQVFGELFF.

This clonotype was observed at least ten times. V gene TRBV20-1 combines with J gene TRBJ2-7; no clear D gene. Germline V CDR1 and CDR2: DFQATT, SNEGSKA (reference sequence). V was cut by 4 bases and J by 3 bases, with 7 bases left in between. The CDR3 has 11 amino acids. The CDR3 sequence: CSATTDYEQYF. Written as DNA, the CDR3 is TGCAGTGCTACCACGGACTACGAGCAGTACTTC.

V is TRBV6-1 and J is TRBJ1-2; 11 positions match TRBD1. The trim removed 2 bases at V and 3 bases at J, leaving 2 bases unmatched. CDR1 is MNHNS and CDR2 is SASEGT in the germline V gene. The CDR3 has 15 amino acids. The CDR3 loop reads CASSEWTGGHYGYTF. For the CDR3, the DNA is TGTGCCAGCAGTGAATGGACAGGGGGCCACTATGGCTACACCTTC.

This clonotype showed up many times. The genes are TRBV24-1 and TRBJ2-3; tentative D call: TRBD2 (5 bases). CDR3 length: 16 amino acids. Germline loops: CDR1 KGHDR, CDR2 SFDVKD. V dropped 1 base and J dropped 4 bases, with 14 bases sitting between them. The CDR3 DNA reads as TGTGCCACCAGTGATTTTGCGGGCTCGAGCGCAGATACGCAGTATTTT. It codes for CATSDFAGSSADTQYF.

This clonotype was picked up many times. The J gene is TRBJ2-1, the V gene TRBV2; a weak D match, TRBD2 (6 bases). CDR1 is SNHLY, CDR2 FYNNEI, per germline. The germline V and J ends were trimmed by 8 bases and 5 bases, with 16 bases remaining between them. This CDR3 has 14 residues. CDR3 DNA: TGTGCCAGCCTGGGGGGAGTCCTCAACAATGAGCAGTTCTTC. Translation: CASLGGVLNNEQFF.

In this sample, this clonotype turned up many times. This chain connects TRBV18 to TRBJ1-1; D possibly corresponds to TRBD1 (5 bases). V gave up 4 bases and J gave up 8 bases, with 17 bases separating them. Germline V gene data show CDR1 as KGHSH and CDR2 as LQKENI. CDR3 size: 14 residues. CDR3 in amino acids: CASSREGDSREAFF. CDR3 bases: TGTGCCAGCTCACGGGAAGGGGATTCCAGGGAAGCTTTCTTT.

This clonotype has a handful of counts. The gene calls are TRBV25-1 and TRBJ2-5; 8 nucleotides agree with TRBD1. V shed 1 base, J shed 5 bases, and the junction held 6 bases outside the gene matches. CDR1 and CDR2 from the germline V gene are MGHDK and SYGVNS. The length of the CDR3 is 15 residues. The CDR3 loop reads CASSEWRGQVETQYF. CDR3 bases: TGTGCCAGCAGTGAATGGCGGGGACAGGTTGAGACCCAGTACTTC.

This clonotype was observed a few times. The genes are TRBV6-2 or TRBV6-3 and TRBJ1-1; D gene unclear. Trimming cost V 0 bases and J 1 base, with 9 bases left between them. This CDR3 has 15 residues. Germline values: CDR1 MNHEY, CDR2 SVGEGT. CDR3 amino acids: CASSYSQEANTEAFF. CDR3 nucleotides: TGTGCCAGCAGTTACTCCCAAGAAGCGAACACTGAAGCTTTCTTT.

This sequence joins TRBV19 and TRBJ2-1, with D uncertain. The CDR3 is 14 amino acids. V shed 4 bases and J shed 0 bases, with 7 bases lying between them. Germline loops: CDR1 LNHDA, CDR2 SQIVND (reference sequence). Here the CDR3 reads CASSTADSYNEQFF. In DNA form, the CDR3 reads TGTGCCAGTAGTACGGCGGACTCCTACAATGAGCAGTTCTTC.

This clonotype occurred many times. The rearrangement joins TRBV2 to TRBJ1-2, with TRBD1 matching over 9 bases. Germline loops: CDR1 SNHLY, CDR2 FYNNEI. Losses at the gene ends were 4 bases for V and 4 bases for J; bases not matched to a gene: 7. The CDR3 extends over 15 amino acids. CDR3 sequence: CASSAQGASSYGYTF. The CDR3 bases are TGTGCCAGCAGTGCACAGGGGGCGTCAAGCTATGGCTACACCTTC.

This chain uses TRBV24-1 with TRBJ2-5, with 7 bases that match TRBD1. V gave up 4 bases and J gave up 0 bases; unmatched junction bases: 4. Germline V gene data show CDR1 as KGHDR and CDR2 as SFDVKD. The CDR3 contains 15 residues. CDR3 nucleotides: TGTGCCACCAGTGACGACAGGGCGTACCAAGAGACCCAGTACTTC. Encoded protein: CATSDDRAYQETQYF.

In this sample, this clonotype turned up a few times. The chain employs TRBV7-8 and TRBJ2-2; possibly TRBD2 for D (5 bases). Germline V gives CDR1 SGHVS, CDR2 FQNEAQ. The V and J ends lost 3 bases and 1 base respectively, with 9 bases between them. This CDR3 has 15 amino acids. CDR3 DNA sequence: TGTGCCAGCAGCTTCCGAGGAGGGAACACCGGGGAGCTGTTTTTT. Its translation is CASSFRGGNTGELFF.

This clonotype has just a few counts. V gene TRBV3-1 combines with J gene TRBJ2-3, with a weak D call TRBD2 (5 bases). CDR1 LGHDT and CDR2 YNNKEL come from the germline V gene (reference sequence). Trimming stripped 7 bases from V and 2 bases from J, with 10 bases between. This CDR3 spans 13 amino acids. The CDR3 sequence is CASKDFHTDTQYF. CDR3 coding DNA: TGTGCCAGCAAGGACTTTCACACAGATACGCAGTATTTT.

This clonotype showed up just a few times. The CDR3 is CASGVGGADPNQPQHF. CDR3 DNA: TGTGCCAGCGGGGTGGGAGGGGCCGACCCCAATCAGCCCCAGCATTTT. This chain joins TRBV6-1 and TRBJ1-5; D might be TRBD1 (5 bases). CDR1 and CDR2 from the germline V gene are MNHNS and SASEGT. V was cut by 8 bases and J by 3 bases, with 20 bases left in between. The CDR3 covers 16 residues.

The chain joins TRBV7-2 to TRBJ1-3; D remains ambiguous. The CDR3 is 14 residues long. Deletions cut 3 bases from V and 4 bases from J, with 10 bases between. Germline V gene lookup returns CDR1 SGHTA and CDR2 FQGNSA. The CDR3 protein is CASSFGVTGNTIYF. The DNA for the CDR3 is TGTGCCAGCAGCTTTGGAGTAACCGGAAACACCATATATTTT.

This clonotype came up many times. This sequence joins TRBV20-1 and TRBJ2-1, with 9 bases that match TRBD2. V shed 3 bases and J 4 bases; nucleotides not matched to a gene: 7. Germline loops: CDR1 DFQATT, CDR2 SNEGSKA (reference sequence). This CDR3 is 15 amino acids long. The CDR3 sequence is CSASPATSGYNEQFF. The DNA for the CDR3 is TGCAGTGCTAGCCCCGCGACTAGCGGTTACAATGAGCAGTTCTTC.

This clonotype occurred many times. The chain employs TRBV5-1 and TRBJ2-7; 7 nucleotides align to TRBD1. The CDR3 is 15 residues long. Germline V gene data show CDR1 as SGHRS and CDR2 as YFSETQ. With 4 bases clipped from V and 2 bases from J, the junction kept 9 bases outside the gene matches. The CDR3 DNA sequence: TGCGCCAGCAGCACCGGACAGGAAGGAGCCTACGAGCAGTACTTC. Protein product: CASSTGQEGAYEQYF.

This clonotype was picked up a small number of times. The chain is built from TRBV5-4 and TRBJ2-3; TRBD2 aligns across 9 bases. Germline values: CDR1 SGHNT, CDR2 YYREEE (reference sequence). V dropped 4 bases and J dropped 6; count of bases not matched to a gene: 9. The CDR3 is 15 amino acids. In DNA form, the CDR3 reads TGTGCCAGCAGCCTCGGGACTAGCTTTGGCGATACGCAGTATTTT. It codes for CASSLGTSFGDTQYF.

This clonotype was seen ten or more times. V and J are TRBV6-5 and TRBJ1-1, with 7 positions matching TRBD1. Germline V gene sequence: CDR1 MNHEY, CDR2 SVGAGI. V gave up 2 bases and J gave up 0 bases; unmatched junction bases: 6. The CDR3 is 16 amino acids. CDR3 bases: TGTGCCAGCAGTTACCTCGGACAGGCTGTGAACACTGAAGCTTTCTTT. Translating it yields CASSYLGQAVNTEAFF.

This clonotype was observed a handful of times. The chain couples TRBV28 to TRBJ1-4; D is undetermined. The length of the CDR3 is 14 residues. Trimming cost V 5 bases and J 10 bases, with 17 bases left between them. Germline V gene lookup returns CDR1 MDHEN and CDR2 SYDVKM. CDR3 in amino acids: CASSLWRREGKLFF. CDR3 DNA sequence: TGTGCCAGCAGTCTTTGGAGGCGGGAAGGAAAACTGTTTTTT.

The chain couples TRBV20-1 to TRBJ2-7; 15 bases match TRBD2. With V trimmed by 1 base and J by 2 bases, 3 bases remained unmatched. This CDR3 contains 16 residues. From germline, CDR1 is DFQATT and CDR2 SNEGSKA (reference sequence). CDR3 amino acids: CSARGGLAGGTYEQYF. The CDR3 coding sequence is TGCAGTGCTAGAGGTGGACTAGCGGGAGGGACCTACGAGCAGTACTTC.

This clonotype was seen repeatedly, ten times or more. The chain recombines TRBV6-2 or TRBV6-3 with TRBJ2-1; 14 bases align to TRBD2. This CDR3 comprises 17 residues. V gave up 0 bases and J gave up 3 bases; unmatched junction bases: 1. Germline V gene sequence: CDR1 MNHEY, CDR2 SVGEGT. CDR3 loop: CASSYSGLAGVYNEQFF. In DNA form, the CDR3 reads TGTGCCAGCAGTTACTCGGGACTAGCGGGAGTCTACAATGAGCAGTTCTTC.